Listed here is a single T cell receptor beta chain. These data are taken from a study of blood T cell repertoires in COVID-19. Across the whole study: There were acute and convalescent COVID-19 samples, and they came from the United States, Italy and Spain. The cDNA or gDNA used as material had been derived from T cells, B-cell-depleted T cells, or PBMCs.

The CDR3 runs 14 residues. CDR1 is MNHEY, CDR2 SVGAGI, per germline. Trimming left V 8 bases short and J 6 bases short, with 18 bases between. Original processing notes: Reference gene primers were amplified, and this amplification served to estimate nucleated cell counts. The assay was immunoSEQ multiplex PCR, and TCRdb's table has in-frame clones only and misses some. V and J calls and clone size are as listed in that table; D and trimming were resolved from the DNA. The sample carries 75,000 to 85,000 clones, 80% to 90% recorded once. The gene calls are TRBV6-5 and TRBJ2-3, with TRBD1 as a possible D gene (5 bases). Sequencing used peripheral blood. The clonotype comes from a human donor in a cohort sampled during active COVID-19. CDR3 nucleotides: TGTGCCAGCCATGGGCAGGGCCAGAGGGATACGCAGTATTTT. It specifies CASHGQGQRDTQYF.